This note documents a single T cell receptor beta chain sequence. This clonotype has a handful of counts. Its binding antigen is unknown. Base qualities are not recorded, but no much larger clone differs from it by a single base. The sample is drawn from a study of T-cell memory formation after mild COVID-19 (TCRdb year 2021). Looking at the study overall: TCR sequence clusters from the two donors were largely donor specific. T-cell clones expanding and contracting after mild COVID-19 in two donors were tracked by longitudinal TCRalpha and TCRbeta repertoire sequencing. Two young, previously healthy adult volunteers made up the cohort, one male and one female.

Findings and caveats that apply to the study as a whole: The detection of some responding clones in pre-infection memory suggests that pre-existing cross-reactive memory T cells joined the SARS-CoV-2 response. Whether the second-wave clones peaking on day 37 were SARS-CoV-2 specific was not confirmed. Clones that contracted from day 15 to 85 showed balanced CD4/CD8 phenotypes, whereas a second wave of clones that expanded from day 15 to 37 leaned towards CD4+. Contracting CD4+ clones were found mainly in CM and EM memory subsets, while CD8+ clones were enriched in EMRA. Only two mild cases were covered in the study, and larger cohorts including severe cases with pre-infection samples were considered necessary.

Ficoll-Paque density gradient centrifugation was the method used to isolate PBMCs. The data were produced on an Illumina NovaSeq 6000. cDNA libraries for TCRalpha and TCRbeta were prepared by 5'RACE using constant-segment primers, with sample barcodes and unique molecular identifiers added. RNA was extracted from every sample with Trizol reagent. Library amplification was performed in two PCR steps, and a second sample barcode and Illumina TruSeq adapters were introduced in the second step. The libraries were sequenced on an Illumina NovaSeq using 2 x 150 bp paired-end reads. As for the authors' bioinformatics: Demultiplexing of reads and collapsing into UMI-guided consensus sequences were performed with migec v1.2.7. With mixcr v2.1.11, UMI consensuses were aligned to TRA and TRB V and J templates and assembled into clonotypes. A clonotype was counted as expanded or contracted only if both edgeR and NoisET called the change significant, with noise models trained on biological replicates. For edgeR calls, the cutoffs were a false discovery rate-adjusted p below 0.01 and a log2 fold-change threshold of 1. As an exploratory analysis of dynamics, PCA with hierarchical clustering was applied to max-normalized trajectories of the 1000 most abundant clonotypes. Each responding clone was given a CD4 or CD8 phenotype based on the CD4+ and CD8+ repertoires, which had been sequenced separately. Using fastp at Q25 and MiXCR, TCRdb reprocessed the public reads and kept productive beta chains. When rows share a CDR3 protein, they turn into one entry using the most common DNA and genes. These V and J calls are TCRdb output, not the study's own analysis. The sample has a few hundred thousand distinct CDR3 sequences on record, roughly 20% of them singletons. The ten largest clones add up to about 21% of the sample.

The sample was PBMCs or a T cell subset sorted from them (not recorded which). This clonotype was sampled from a man younger than 35 who had mild COVID-19 (a few samples of this study predate the infection). The sample titles of this study are shuffled in the database, so cell type and time point are left out; the donor was told from shared clones.

The DNA sequence reads TGTGCCAGCAGCTTACGGCGGGGGGGCAAAGAGACCCAGTACTTC. Translated, it gives CASSLRRGGKETQYF. The chain links TRBV7-9 with TRBJ2-5; 9 of the junction bases match TRBD2. CDR1 and CDR2 are drawn from the germline V gene (reference sequence): SEHNR, FQNEAQ. V loses 2 bases at its end and J loses 3 bases; junction bases beyond the gene matches: 4. Counted from cysteine to phenylalanine, this CDR3 has 15 amino acids. CDR3 DNA only is kept here, 45 bases in frame from base 1.